These 5 T cell receptor beta chains were all obtained from the same sample, sequenced in a study of T cells in Graves' hyperthyroidism and ophthalmopathy. The CDR3 regions of TCR beta were amplified from RNA transcripts. A set of HTBI primers served as the primers for a first-round RT-PCR of the TCR CDR3. TCRdb independently ran MiXCR on the multiplex PCR reads; one entry per CDR3 protein. Among hundreds of thousands of distinct CDR3 sequences listed, 20% were seen once. Sequenced: blood. The receptors were sampled from a middle-aged man with Graves' ophthalmopathy.

This clonotype was recorded once. V usage is TRBV5-1 and J usage is TRBJ1-6; no firm D call. This CDR3 comprises 15 residues. V lost 1 base and J lost 3, with 8 bases in between. Per germline, CDR1 SGHRS and CDR2 YFSETQ. The CDR3 DNA is TGCGCCAGCAGCTTGTCTACAGACTATAATTCACCCCTCCACTTT. Translation: CASSLSTDYNSPLHF.

This clonotype was counted between two and nine times. This sequence joins TRBV20-1 and TRBJ2-1, with a possible D match to TRBD2 (7 bases). The CDR3 extends over 15 amino acids. Per the germline V gene, CDR1 is DFQATT and CDR2 is SNEGSKA (reference sequence). Between the trimmed V and J ends, which lost 6 bases and 2 bases, there was a span of 17 bases. The CDR3 DNA is TGCAGTGCAAGTGGTGGCGGGGGCCCCTACAATGAGCAGTTCTTC. The encoded protein is CSASGGGGPYNEQFF.

This clonotype was seen a handful of times. A clone one base away is much larger, so this may be a read error. The chain employs TRBV6-1 and TRBJ1-5; no clear D. The V and J ends lost 7 bases and 0 bases respectively, with 7 bases between them. Germline V gives CDR1 MNHNS, CDR2 SASEGT. The length of the CDR3 is 13 residues. The CDR3 region is CASMDNSNQPQHF. CDR3 sequence (DNA): TGTGCCAGCATGGATAATAGCAATCAGCCCCAGCATTTT.

This clonotype was counted only a few times. V gene TRBV6-1 combines with J gene TRBJ2-5; no firm D call. Germline V CDR1 and CDR2: MNHNS, SASEGT. With 6 bases removed from V and 2 bases from J, the gap between germline ends came to 10 bases. The CDR3 is 13 residues long. CDR3 nucleotides: TGTGCCAGCAGCCCCCCCGCTCAAGAGACCCAGTACTTC. Its translation is CASSPPAQETQYF.

This sequence joins TRBV13 and TRBJ1-1; no clear D. Germline V gene data show CDR1 as PRHDT and CDR2 as FYEKMQ (reference sequence). The CDR3 has 15 amino acids. V was trimmed by 4 bases and J by 0 bases, leaving 12 bases between them. The CDR3 spells CASSSPSGVNTEAFF. CDR3 DNA: TGTGCCAGCAGCTCACCTTCCGGAGTGAACACTGAAGCTTTCTTT. The full variable domain, its missing parts supplied by reference TRBV13 and TRBJ1-1, is AAGVIQSPRHLIKEKRETATLKCYPIPRHDTVYWYQQGPGQDPQFLISFYEKMQSDKGSIPDRFSAQQFSDYHSELNMSSLELGDSALYFCASSSPSGVNTEAFFGQGTRLTVV.